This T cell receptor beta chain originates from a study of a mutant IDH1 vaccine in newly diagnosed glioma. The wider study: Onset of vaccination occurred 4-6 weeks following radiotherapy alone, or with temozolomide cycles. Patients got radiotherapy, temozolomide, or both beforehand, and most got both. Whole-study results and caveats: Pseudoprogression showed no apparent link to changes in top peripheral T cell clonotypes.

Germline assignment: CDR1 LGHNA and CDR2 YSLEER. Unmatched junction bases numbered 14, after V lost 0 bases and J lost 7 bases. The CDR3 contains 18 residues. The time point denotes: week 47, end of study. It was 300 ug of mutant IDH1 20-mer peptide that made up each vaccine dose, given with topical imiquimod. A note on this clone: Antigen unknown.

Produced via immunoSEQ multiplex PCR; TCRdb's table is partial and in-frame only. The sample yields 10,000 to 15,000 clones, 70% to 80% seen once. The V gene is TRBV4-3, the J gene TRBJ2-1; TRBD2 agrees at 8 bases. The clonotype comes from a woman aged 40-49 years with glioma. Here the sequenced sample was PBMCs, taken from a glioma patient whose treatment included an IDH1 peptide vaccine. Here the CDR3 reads CASSQDFKRGPLRNEQFF. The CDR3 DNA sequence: TGCGCCAGCAGCCAAGATTTCAAGCGGGGGCCCCTTAGGAATGAGCAGTTCTTC.